This is a list of T cell receptor beta chains from one sample in a study of blood T cell repertoires in COVID-19. This table comes from immunoSEQ multiplex PCR, and its TCRdb copy is limited to in-frame clones, with some not included. The table lists approximately 210,000 clones, around 80% of them singletons. Sequenced sample: peripheral blood. The receptors originated from a woman in her forties with acute or convalescent COVID-19. Both conserved end residues are part of each CDR3. Fields, in order: J gene, CDR3 length, D gene, V gene, clone size, CDR3 DNA, CDR3 protein. A D gene is named only where the DNA matches it firmly. The size entry is marked missing in some rows and otherwise reads once, few, many or a size class.

j_call: TRBJ2-1; cdr3_length: 14; d_call: TRBD1; v_call: TRBV10-2; clone_size: -; cdr3_nt: TGCGCCAGCACCCAGGGGGCGGGAACCAATGAGCAGTTCTTC; cdr3_aa: CASTQGAGTNEQFF
j_call: TRBJ2-2; cdr3_length: 15; d_call: -; v_call: TRBV5-6; clone_size: -; cdr3_nt: TGTGCCAGCAGCCTGTGGCAGTCCCCCACCGGGGAGCTGTTTTTT; cdr3_aa: CASSLWQSPTGELFF
j_call: TRBJ1-2; cdr3_length: 14; d_call: -; v_call: TRBV5-8; clone_size: -; cdr3_nt: TGTGCCAGCAGCCGGAACCGGGACTCCTATGGCTACACCTTC; cdr3_aa: CASSRNRDSYGYTF
j_call: TRBJ1-2; cdr3_length: 14; d_call: TRBD1; v_call: TRBV2; clone_size: -; cdr3_nt: TGTGCCAGCAGCCAAGGACAGGGGGCGGATGGCTACACCTTC; cdr3_aa: CASSQGQGADGYTF
j_call: TRBJ2-5; cdr3_length: 13; d_call: TRBD1; v_call: TRBV24-1; clone_size: -; cdr3_nt: TGTGCCACCAGCCCGACAGGGATCGAGACCCAGTACTTC; cdr3_aa: CATSPTGIETQYF
j_call: TRBJ1-2; cdr3_length: 14; d_call: TRBD1; v_call: TRBV24-1; clone_size: -; cdr3_nt: TGTGCCACCAGTGAAAGACAGGGTCGGCATGGCTACACCTTC; cdr3_aa: CATSERQGRHGYTF
j_call: TRBJ2-1; cdr3_length: 18; d_call: -; v_call: TRBV11-2; clone_size: -; cdr3_nt: TGTGCCAGCAGCTCGCACCACGTTTCCGGAGGAATCTACAATGAGCAGTTCTTC; cdr3_aa: CASSSHHVSGGIYNEQFF
j_call: TRBJ1-2; cdr3_length: 13; d_call: -; v_call: TRBV4-1; clone_size: -; cdr3_nt: TGCGCCAGCAGTCCAACAGGGAACTATGGCTACACCTTC; cdr3_aa: CASSPTGNYGYTF
j_call: TRBJ2-3; cdr3_length: 15; d_call: -; v_call: TRBV15; clone_size: once; cdr3_nt: TGTGCCACCAGCTACGCGGGGACTAGCACAGATACGCAGTATTTT; cdr3_aa: CATSYAGTSTDTQYF
j_call: TRBJ1-1; cdr3_length: 17; d_call: TRBD1; v_call: TRBV5-4; clone_size: -; cdr3_nt: TGTGCAATCCATTCCCTTAGGACAGGGGGTCTTGGGACTGAAGCTTTCTTT; cdr3_aa: CAIHSLRTGGLGTEAFF
j_call: TRBJ1-2; cdr3_length: 13; d_call: -; v_call: TRBV6-5; clone_size: -; cdr3_nt: TGTGCCAGCAGTTACAATACGCCCAGGGGCTACACCTTC; cdr3_aa: CASSYNTPRGYTF
j_call: TRBJ2-4; cdr3_length: 15; d_call: -; v_call: TRBV27; clone_size: -; cdr3_nt: TGTGCCAGCAGTTTAAGTGACTTAGCCAAAAACATTCAGTACTTC; cdr3_aa: CASSLSDLAKNIQYF
j_call: TRBJ1-3; cdr3_length: 16; d_call: TRBD1; v_call: TRBV9; clone_size: few; cdr3_nt: TGTGCCAGCAGCGCCCCCGGGACAGGGGCCGGAAACACCATATATTTT; cdr3_aa: CASSAPGTGAGNTIYF
j_call: TRBJ1-4; cdr3_length: 16; d_call: TRBD1; v_call: TRBV27; clone_size: -; cdr3_nt: TGTGCCAGCAGTTATGACAAGGGACAGGGACTAGGAAAACTGTTTTTT; cdr3_aa: CASSYDKGQGLGKLFF
j_call: TRBJ2-3; cdr3_length: 15; d_call: TRBD2; v_call: TRBV4-1; clone_size: few; cdr3_nt: TGCGCCAGCAGCCGCCTAGCGGGCGAGGCAGATACGCAGTATTTT; cdr3_aa: CASSRLAGEADTQYF
j_call: TRBJ1-2; cdr3_length: 15; d_call: -; v_call: TRBV7-2; clone_size: -; cdr3_nt: TGTGCCAGCAGCTTAGTGTGGCAGGGGAGAGATGGCTACACCTTC; cdr3_aa: CASSLVWQGRDGYTF
j_call: TRBJ2-7; cdr3_length: 13; d_call: TRBD1; v_call: TRBV5-4; clone_size: -; cdr3_nt: TGTGCCAGCAGCTCGGGACAGACGTACGAGCAGTACTTC; cdr3_aa: CASSSGQTYEQYF
j_call: TRBJ2-5; cdr3_length: 15; d_call: TRBD1; v_call: TRBV15; clone_size: -; cdr3_nt: TGTGCCACCAGCAGACCCACCGGGACAGGGGAGACCCAGTACTTC; cdr3_aa: CATSRPTGTGETQYF
j_call: TRBJ1-2; cdr3_length: 14; d_call: TRBD1; v_call: TRBV7-9; clone_size: -; cdr3_nt: TGTGCCAGCAGCTTATCGGGACAGGCCTATGGCTACACCTTC; cdr3_aa: CASSLSGQAYGYTF
j_call: TRBJ2-2; cdr3_length: 15; d_call: -; v_call: TRBV15; clone_size: -; cdr3_nt: TGTGCCACCAGTACCTGGAGTAGCTTTCCCGGGGAGCTGTTTTTT; cdr3_aa: CATSTWSSFPGELFF
j_call: TRBJ2-4; cdr3_length: 16; d_call: -; v_call: TRBV7-2; clone_size: -; cdr3_nt: TGTGCCAGCAGTGCCCGAAGAGCTAGCGAAAAAAACATTCAGTACTTC; cdr3_aa: CASSARRASEKNIQYF
j_call: TRBJ2-7; cdr3_length: 17; d_call: TRBD2; v_call: TRBV5-6; clone_size: -; cdr3_nt: TGTGCCAGCAGCCTGGGGACTAGCGGGATTAACTCCTACGAGCAGTACTTC; cdr3_aa: CASSLGTSGINSYEQYF
j_call: TRBJ2-1; cdr3_length: 15; d_call: -; v_call: TRBV24-1; clone_size: -; cdr3_nt: TGTGCCACCAGTGCGGACCTCGGAAGGGGAAATGAGCAGTTCTTC; cdr3_aa: CATSADLGRGNEQFF
j_call: TRBJ1-6; cdr3_length: 14; d_call: -; v_call: TRBV20-1; clone_size: -; cdr3_nt: TGCAGTGCTAGTTCGGGTATCCGGGATTCACCCCTCCACTTT; cdr3_aa: CSASSGIRDSPLHF
j_call: TRBJ2-3; cdr3_length: 14; d_call: -; v_call: TRBV10-3; clone_size: -; cdr3_nt: TGTGCCATCAGTGAGTCCGGCGATAGCATGCCGCAGTATTTT; cdr3_aa: CAISESGDSMPQYF
j_call: TRBJ1-2; cdr3_length: 12; d_call: -; v_call: TRBV6-5; clone_size: -; cdr3_nt: TGTGCCAGTTATGGGGCGAACTATGGCTACACCTTC; cdr3_aa: CASYGANYGYTF
j_call: TRBJ2-3; cdr3_length: 16; d_call: TRBD2; v_call: TRBV7-3; clone_size: -; cdr3_nt: TGTGCCAGCAGCTTAAAGGTAGCGGGGAGGTCAGATACGCAGTATTTT; cdr3_aa: CASSLKVAGRSDTQYF
j_call: TRBJ2-1; cdr3_length: 14; d_call: TRBD1; v_call: TRBV27; clone_size: once; cdr3_nt: TGTGCCAGCAGTTTACAGGGGGCATACAATGAGCAGTTCTTC; cdr3_aa: CASSLQGAYNEQFF
j_call: TRBJ2-3; cdr3_length: 13; d_call: TRBD1; v_call: TRBV12-3/TRBV12-4; clone_size: once; cdr3_nt: TGTGCCAGCAGAGCAGGGGGCCCAGATACGCAGTATTTT; cdr3_aa: CASRAGGPDTQYF
j_call: TRBJ1-1; cdr3_length: 12; d_call: -; v_call: TRBV9; clone_size: -; cdr3_nt: TGTGCCAGCGGTAGTACGCTCACTGAAGCTTTCTTT; cdr3_aa: CASGSTLTEAFF
j_call: TRBJ1-3; cdr3_length: 16; d_call: -; v_call: TRBV29-1; clone_size: -; cdr3_nt: TGCAGCGTTGCGAGGTTGGGGGGAGTGACTGGAAACACCATATATTTT; cdr3_aa: CSVARLGGVTGNTIYF
j_call: TRBJ2-2; cdr3_length: 16; d_call: TRBD1; v_call: TRBV7-6; clone_size: -; cdr3_nt: TGTGCCAGCAGCAGAAGGACAGGGGGCCACACCGGGGAGCTGTTTTTT; cdr3_aa: CASSRRTGGHTGELFF
j_call: TRBJ1-2; cdr3_length: 11; d_call: -; v_call: TRBV20-1; clone_size: -; cdr3_nt: TGCAGTGCTAGAGTAGGGGATGGCTACACCTTC; cdr3_aa: CSARVGDGYTF
j_call: TRBJ2-7; cdr3_length: 14; d_call: -; v_call: TRBV3-1/TRBV3-2; clone_size: once; cdr3_nt: TGTGCCAGCAGCCAAGGGCAGATCACCTACGAGCAGTACTTC; cdr3_aa: CASSQGQITYEQYF
j_call: TRBJ2-7; cdr3_length: 13; d_call: TRBD2; v_call: TRBV6-2/TRBV6-3; clone_size: -; cdr3_nt: TGTGCCAGCAGTTTGGGGGGGTCCAACGAGCAGTACTTC; cdr3_aa: CASSLGGSNEQYF
j_call: TRBJ1-2; cdr3_length: 13; d_call: -; v_call: TRBV6-5; clone_size: -; cdr3_nt: TGTGCCAGCAGTTACTCGCAGGACTATGGCTACACCTTC; cdr3_aa: CASSYSQDYGYTF
j_call: TRBJ1-2; cdr3_length: 13; d_call: -; v_call: TRBV2; clone_size: few; cdr3_nt: TGTGCCAGCAGTGAAGGACAGGTCTATGGCTACACCTTC; cdr3_aa: CASSEGQVYGYTF
j_call: TRBJ1-1; cdr3_length: 16; d_call: -; v_call: TRBV5-1; clone_size: -; cdr3_nt: TGCGCCAGCAGCCTCCGGGGGATCGACATGAACACTGAAGCTTTCTTT; cdr3_aa: CASSLRGIDMNTEAFF